This TCR beta chain was observed in a study of T cell repertoires in ileal Crohn's disease. Germline CDR1 reads SGHRS; CDR2 reads YFSETQ. Trimming left V 1 base short and J 6 bases short, with 10 bases between. CDR3 size: 14 residues. Some clones are missing from TCRdb's copy, which holds only in-frame ones; the method was immunoSEQ multiplex PCR. The repertoire holds 15,000 to 20,000 clones, with around 90% as singletons. The material sequenced was ileal tissue. The sequence came from an adult with Crohn's disease. V is TRBV5-1 and J is TRBJ1-4; D is uncertain. CDR3 residues: CASSLRERDEKLFF. The CDR3 nucleotides are TGCGCCAGCAGCTTGCGGGAAAGAGATGAAAAACTGTTTTTT.